These 11 T cell receptor beta chains were all obtained from the same sample, sequenced in a study of early T cells in non-severe SARS-CoV-2 infection (dated by TCRdb to 2020 to 2022). The method was 5' RACE. Instrument on record: NextSeq 500. In TCRdb, the public reads were trimmed at Q25 with fastp and aligned with MiXCR, with productive beta chains retained. Rows with a matching CDR3 protein are joined into one entry that keeps the most common DNA and genes. The sample has about 40,000 distinct CDR3 sequences on record, 23% of them singletons. The ten largest clonotypes hold 4.6% of the sample. The sample here was whole blood, taken at baseline. These TCRs come from an adult who was a healthcare worker with PCR-confirmed SARS-CoV-2 infection or an uninfected control (not recorded which).

The V call is TRBV9, the J call TRBJ1-5, with a possible D match to TRBD1 (5 bases). V was trimmed by 3 bases and J by 8 bases, leaving 12 bases between them. CDR3 length equals 13 residues. The germline V gene encodes CDR1 SGDLS and CDR2 YYNGEE. Here the CDR3 reads CASSASQGEPQHF. As DNA, the CDR3 is TGTGCCAGCAGCGCGTCCCAAGGGGAGCCCCAGCATTTT.

This clonotype has only a few counts. The chain links TRBV4-3 to TRBJ1-4; a weak D match, TRBD1 (5 bases). V lost 0 bases and J lost 7, with 12 bases in between. This CDR3 region has 15 residues. Germline V lookup: CDR1 LGHNA, CDR2 YSLEER. CDR3 residues: CASSQDRQGREKLFF. For the CDR3, the DNA is TGCGCCAGCAGCCAAGACCGCCAGGGACGTGAAAAACTGTTTTTT.

This clonotype was detected a few times. The chain couples TRBV11-1 to TRBJ2-1; D perhaps matches TRBD2 (6 bases). The CDR3 has 16 residues. Germline V gene data show CDR1 as SGHAT and CDR2 as FQDESV (reference sequence). The V end lost 2 bases, the J end lost 3 bases, and 14 bases lay between the germline ends. The CDR3: CASSLLGRGLYNEQFF. DNA for the CDR3: TGTGCCAGCAGCTTACTAGGGCGGGGACTCTACAATGAGCAGTTCTTC.

The gene calls are TRBV14 and TRBJ2-7; tentative D call: TRBD1 (6 bases). Germline CDR1 reads SGHDN; CDR2 reads FVKESK. Trimming removed 8 bases at V and 0 bases at J, with 17 bases between. The length of the CDR3 is 15 residues. The CDR3 reads CASGFGQGSSYEQYF. The CDR3 DNA is TGTGCCAGCGGCTTCGGCCAGGGGAGCTCCTACGAGCAGTACTTC.

This clonotype was observed many times. The chain employs TRBV6-2 or TRBV6-3 and TRBJ2-1; D is perhaps TRBD1 or TRBD2 (5 bases each). Deletions cut 0 bases from V and 3 bases from J, with 12 bases between. This CDR3 spans 16 amino acids. Germline-derived CDR1 and CDR2 are MNHEY and SVGEGT. CDR3 sequence (DNA): TGTGCCAGCAGTTACTCGAGGGACCCCTACTACAATGAGCAGTTCTTC. This sequence encodes CASSYSRDPYYNEQFF.

The J gene is TRBJ1-3, the V gene TRBV20-1, with D perhaps TRBD1 (6 bases). CDR1 DFQATT and CDR2 SNEGSKA come from the germline V gene (reference sequence). The CDR3 is 14 residues long. V was clipped by 7 bases and J by 3 bases, with 16 bases between them. The CDR3 DNA sequence: TGCAGTGGGTCCCCGGACAGCATTGGAAACACCATATATTTT. Translating gives CSGSPDSIGNTIYF.

This chain links TRBV6-5 with TRBJ1-2; D is uncertain. The CDR3 is 11 residues long. Germline lookup yields CDR1 MNHEY and CDR2 SVGAGI. Trimming took 4 bases from V and 5 from J, leaving 5 bases between them. The CDR3 loop is CASSSEYGYTF. CDR3 in DNA: TGTGCCAGCAGTTCCGAGTATGGCTACACCTTC.

This clonotype was detected once. A much larger clone differs from this one at a single base, so this may be a read error. The J gene is TRBJ2-5, the V gene TRBV6-4; 10 bases fit TRBD2. The trim removed 3 bases at V and 6 bases at J, leaving 7 bases unmatched. Germline V gene data show CDR1 as MRHNA and CDR2 as SNTAGT. The CDR3 has 15 amino acids. The CDR3 DNA is TGTGCCAGCAGTGATGGAGCGGGGGGGCCCAAGACCCAGTACTTC. Translation: CASSDGAGGPKTQYF.

V is TRBV2 and J is TRBJ1-5, with D possibly being TRBD1 (6 bases). V was pared by 1 base and J by 3 bases, with 16 bases between. There are 17 residues in the CDR3. Germline assignment: CDR1 SNHLY and CDR2 FYNNEI. The CDR3 loop reads CASSEVGAGVNNQPQHF. In DNA, the CDR3 is TGTGCCAGCAGTGAAGTCGGGGCAGGGGTTAACAATCAGCCCCAGCATTTT.

This clonotype was picked up many times. This chain connects TRBV28 to TRBJ2-3; 7 bases map to TRBD1. CDR1 and CDR2 from the germline V gene are MDHEN and SYDVKM. The CDR3 runs to 14 residues. With 3 bases clipped from V and 3 bases from J, the junction kept 3 bases outside the gene matches. The DNA for the CDR3 is TGTGCCAGCAGTTTCTTACAGGGGACAGATACGCAGTATTTT. Its protein is CASSFLQGTDTQYF.

This clonotype was picked up a small number of times. This sequence joins TRBV12-3 or TRBV12-4 and TRBJ1-2; unclear D gene. This CDR3 spans 12 amino acids. V was shortened by 7 bases and J by 8 bases, with 14 bases between the two germline ends. The CDR3 DNA is TGTGCCAGCACCCGGCCGGCCGGAGGCTACACCTTC. Translating gives CASTRPAGGYTF.